This TCR beta chain comes out of a study of blood T cells in healthy people across ages. Notes on the study in general: Versus aged donors, long-lived donors had higher diversity and more naive CD4+ cells.

Sample donors were healthy Caucasian individuals that came from Russia, aged about 6 to 95. Donors each provided roughly 10 milliliters of peripheral blood. Through a sample-barcoded 5' primer and a J-beta primer mix, a second PCR was run for roughly 7 to 12 cycles. A template-switch adaptor with 12 random nucleotides tagged each cDNA molecule. Using its own MiXCR run on the 5' RACE reads, TCRdb lists one record per CDR3 protein. The sample records about 690,000 distinct CDR3 sequences, roughly 43% being singletons. Turning to this clonotype: Its antigen remains unknown.

The germline V gene has CDR1 SGHRS and CDR2 YFSETQ. With V trimmed by 1 base and J by 1 base, 7 bases remained unmatched. CDR3 length: 17 amino acids. Sequencing input: blood. The chain links TRBV5-1 to TRBJ2-5; 10 bases align to TRBD2. This clonotype was obtained from a man aged 80 or over in good health. The CDR3 bases are TGCGCCAGCAGCTTGTCGCCTAGCGGGAGTCTCCAAGAGACCCAGTACTTC. Translating it yields CASSLSPSGSLQETQYF.